These 12 T cell receptor beta chains were sequenced from one sample in a study of blood T cell repertoires in COVID-19. Libraries were prepared by immunoSEQ multiplex PCR; TCRdb keeps only in-frame clonotypes and omits some of them. This table has around 140,000 clones, around 82% appearing once. Sequenced material: peripheral blood. The receptors come from a man in his 60s with acute or convalescent COVID-19.

V and J are TRBV5-1 and TRBJ2-2, with 8 positions matching TRBD1. V shed 5 bases, J shed 3 bases, and the junction held 9 bases outside the gene matches. In germline, CDR1 is SGHRS, CDR2 YFSETQ. This CDR3 comprises 16 residues. CDR3 in amino acids: CASRPQTGVDTGELFF. DNA for the CDR3: TGCGCCAGCAGACCCCAGACAGGGGTTGACACCGGGGAGCTGTTTTTT.

CDR3 amino acids: CAISATGGNQPQHF. The CDR3 DNA follows: TGTGCCATCAGTGCGACAGGGGGAAATCAGCCCCAGCATTTT. V usage is TRBV10-3 and J usage is TRBJ1-5, with TRBD1 matching over 9 bases. V dropped 4 bases and J dropped 4; count of bases not matched to a gene: 2. The CDR3 loop spans 14 amino acids. CDR1 is ENHRY, CDR2 SYGVKD, per germline.

This clone was seen only once. The chain carries TRBV5-1 and TRBJ2-1, with D perhaps matching TRBD1 (6 bases). The V gene lost 3 bases and the J gene lost 7 bases, with 14 bases spanning the gap. Germline loops: CDR1 SGHRS, CDR2 YFSETQ. This CDR3 spans 14 amino acids. The CDR3 spells CASSYNSRGNEQFF. Written as DNA, the CDR3 is TGCGCCAGCAGCTATAACTCTAGGGGGAATGAGCAGTTCTTC.

The V call is TRBV2, the J call TRBJ1-1; D not resolved. Germline V gene lookup returns CDR1 SNHLY and CDR2 FYNNEI. V was clipped by 5 bases and J by 0 bases, with 7 bases between them. This CDR3 has 13 amino acids. CDR3 nucleotide sequence: TGTGCCAGCAGTTGGCGGATGAACACTGAAGCTTTCTTT. Encoded protein: CASSWRMNTEAFF. The full variable domain, in which reference TRBV2 and TRBJ1-1 provide the parts outside the CDR3, is EPEVTQTPSHQVTQMGQEVILRCVPISNHLYFYWYRQILGQKVEFLVSFYNNEISEKSEIFDDQFSVERPDGSNFTLKIRSTKLEDSAMYFCASSWRMNTEAFFGQGTRLTVV.

The rearrangement joins TRBV19 to TRBJ1-2; 12 bases are a match to TRBD1. This CDR3 has 14 amino acids. The trim removed 6 bases at V and 3 bases at J, leaving 2 bases unmatched. Germline assignment: CDR1 LNHDA and CDR2 SQIVND (reference sequence). The CDR3 DNA reads TGTGCCAGTAGGGGGACAGGGGGCGACTATGGCTACACCTTC. Translating it yields CASRGTGGDYGYTF.

The chain links TRBV9 to TRBJ2-7; 7 bases are shared with TRBD2. V was pared by 1 base and J by 2 bases, with 6 bases of the junction left unmatched. Germline CDR1 is SGDLS and CDR2 is YYNGEE. This CDR3 has 15 residues. CDR3 DNA: TGTGCCAGCAGCGTAAAGGCTAGCGGAACCTACGAGCAGTACTTC. This sequence encodes CASSVKASGTYEQYF.

In this sample, this clone turned up a few times. This chain links TRBV10-1 with TRBJ2-1, with 7 bases lining up with TRBD1. The CDR3 is made up of 14 amino acids. Germline CDR1 WNHNN, CDR2 SYGVQD (reference sequence). With V trimmed by 5 bases and J by 12 bases, 13 bases remained unmatched. CDR3 nucleotide sequence: TGCGCCAGCAGTAGAGACCGGGACAGACGAGGGCAGTTCTTC. Amino acid sequence: CASSRDRDRRGQFF.

The V gene is TRBV7-2, the J gene TRBJ2-5; TRBD1 matches at 9 bases. V lost 7 bases, J lost 5 bases, and 11 bases stayed unmatched. Germline CDR1 reads SGHTA; CDR2 reads FQGNSA. The CDR3 is 15 amino acids. The CDR3 DNA follows: TGTGCCAGCACCCTAGACGGGACAGGGATGGAGACCCAGTACTTC. It is translated as CASTLDGTGMETQYF.

CDR3 DNA sequence: TGTGCCAGCAGCTTAAACGTGGGCGAGACCCAGTACTTC. Encoded protein: CASSLNVGETQYF. The chain recombines TRBV7-9 with TRBJ2-5; D is undetermined. V gave up 2 bases and J gave up 5 bases, with 9 bases separating them. Germline-derived CDR1 and CDR2 are SEHNR and FQNEAQ (reference sequence). CDR3 length: 13 residues.

V is TRBV19 and J is TRBJ1-6, with TRBD1 matching 9 bases. The CDR3 is 13 residues long. The germline gives CDR1 LNHDA, CDR2 SQIVND (reference sequence). The J segment lost 11 bases and the V segment lost 5 bases, leaving 4 bases of the junction unmatched. The chain's CDR3 is CASSRDRATPLHF. The CDR3 DNA sequence: TGTGCCAGTAGTCGGGACAGGGCGACACCCCTCCACTTT. The whole variable domain, filled in from reference TRBV19 and TRBJ1-6, reads DGGITQSPKYLFRKEGQNVTLSCEQNLNHDAMYWYRQDPGQGLRLIYYSQIVNDFQKGDIAEGYSVSREKKESFPLTVTSAQKNPTAFYLCASSRDRATPLHFGNGTRLTVT.

The V and J genes are TRBV6-2 or TRBV6-3 and TRBJ2-7; 7 bases are a match to TRBD1. Per the germline V gene, CDR1 is MNHEY and CDR2 is SVGEGT. The V and J ends lost 3 bases and 2 bases, in that order; junction bases with no gene match: 10. The CDR3 contains 16 residues. CDR3 amino acids: CASSYGPGTETYEQYF. DNA for the CDR3: TGTGCCAGCAGTTATGGTCCTGGGACAGAGACCTACGAGCAGTACTTC.

V gene TRBV6-6 combines with J gene TRBJ1-2, with TRBD1 matching over 10 bases. V trimming: 6 bases; J trimming: 6 bases; junction bases outside the gene matches: 7. CDR3 length equals 14 residues. Germline lookup yields CDR1 MNHNY and CDR2 SVGAGI (reference sequence). CDR3 loop: CASRDRQGADGYTF. Written as DNA, the CDR3 is TGTGCCAGCAGAGACCGACAGGGGGCTGATGGCTACACCTTC.